The present T cell receptor beta chain was sequenced within a study of tumor-infiltrating lymphocytes in oesophageal squamous cell carcinoma. From the PCR reads, TCRdb called clonotypes with MiXCR, one entry per CDR3 protein. The table shows approximately 18,000 distinct CDR3 sequences, with around two fifths occurring only once. The CDR3 runs to 13 residues. Trimming shortened V by 3 bases and J by 3 bases, and 8 bases separated the two germline ends. CDR1 is SGHTA and CDR2 is FQGTGA in the germline V gene. By share, this clonotype counts as medium-sized (0.01 to 0.1%). The source is a male donor with esophageal squamous cell carcinoma. The source material was esophageal tumor tissue. The chain combines TRBV7-3 with TRBJ1-1; D call uncertain. The CDR3 loop reads CASSFFRDTEAFF. In nucleotides, the CDR3 is TGTGCCAGCAGCTTCTTCCGTGACACTGAAGCTTTCTTT.